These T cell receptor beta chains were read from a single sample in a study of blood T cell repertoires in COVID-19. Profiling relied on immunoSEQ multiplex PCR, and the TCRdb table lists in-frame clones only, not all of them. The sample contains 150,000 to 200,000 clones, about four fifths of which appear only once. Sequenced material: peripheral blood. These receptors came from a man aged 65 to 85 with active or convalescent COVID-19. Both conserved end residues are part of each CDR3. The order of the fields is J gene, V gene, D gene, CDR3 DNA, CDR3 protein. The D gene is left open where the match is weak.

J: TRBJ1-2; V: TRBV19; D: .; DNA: TGTGCCAGTAGTTTATCCTCAGGGGCCTTGTTCTATGGCTACACCTTC; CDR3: CASSLSSGALFYGYTF
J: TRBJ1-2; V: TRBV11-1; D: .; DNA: TGTGCCAGCAGCAGGACAGAAGCTAACTATGGCTACACCTTC; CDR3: CASSRTEANYGYTF
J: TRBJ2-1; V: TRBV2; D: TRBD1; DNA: TGTGCCAGCAGTCGGACAGGGAGAGGCAATGAGCAGTTCTTC; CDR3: CASSRTGRGNEQFF
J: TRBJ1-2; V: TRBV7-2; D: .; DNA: TGTGCCAGCAGCTTATTTGGAGGGCCGAACTATGGCTACACCTTC; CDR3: CASSLFGGPNYGYTF
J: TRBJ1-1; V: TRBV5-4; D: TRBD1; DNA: TGTGCCAGCAGCGTAGGACAGGGTATTAACACTGAAGCTTTCTTT; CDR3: CASSVGQGINTEAFF
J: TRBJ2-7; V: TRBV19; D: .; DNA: TGTGCCAGTAGTATCACAGGGCACTACGAGCAGTACTTC; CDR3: CASSITGHYEQYF
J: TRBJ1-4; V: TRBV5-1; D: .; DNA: TGCGCCAGCAGCTCCCAAGGTGCGGGGCATAATGAAAAACTGTTTTTT; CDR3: CASSSQGAGHNEKLFF
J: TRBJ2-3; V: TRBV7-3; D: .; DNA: TGTGCCAGCAGCTTAACCCCAGGGGCGACAGATACGCAGTATTTT; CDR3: CASSLTPGATDTQYF
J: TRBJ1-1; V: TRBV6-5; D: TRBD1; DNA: TGTGCCAGCAGTTACGGGACAGAGGCTGAAGCTTTCTTT; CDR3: CASSYGTEAEAFF
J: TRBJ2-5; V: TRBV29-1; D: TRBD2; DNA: TGCAGCGTTGGGATCGGGACAGTAAAGCGGGAGGGCCTCTACCAAGAGACCCAGTACTTC; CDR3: CSVGIGTVKREGLYQETQYF